This is a list of T cell receptor beta chains from one sample in a study of T cells in localized non-small cell lung cancer. TCRdb's table, derived via immunoSEQ multiplex PCR, lists solely in-frame clones and lacks some. The sample records around 40,000 clones, roughly 86% being singletons. Sequences were derived from peripheral blood, sampled before any cancer treatment. Receptors originate from a man aged 40 to 70 with stage I lung adenocarcinoma. The CDR3 runs from the conserved cysteine through the conserved F or W. The D gene is left open where the match is weak. Part of the rows lack a size; the others show once, few, many or a class for expanded clones.

v_gene	abundance	len	d_gene	j_gene	CDR3aa	CDR3nt
TRBV7-8	NA	11	NA	TRBJ2-5	CASSQPGTQYF	TGTGCCAGCAGCCAACCAGGGACCCAGTACTTC
TRBV4-3	NA	13	NA	TRBJ2-1	CASSQDLGTPQFF	TGCGCCAGCAGCCAAGATCTTGGGACCCCACAGTTCTTC
TRBV30	once	13	NA	TRBJ1-2	CAWEYVANYGYTF	TGTGCCTGGGAATACGTAGCTAACTATGGCTACACCTTC
TRBV27	once	17	NA	TRBJ1-4	CASSLNPPGGPNEKLFF	TGTGCCAGCAGTTTAAATCCCCCCGGAGGGCCTAATGAAAAACTGTTTTTT
TRBV29-1	NA	12	NA	TRBJ2-7	CSVTDGTYEQYF	TGCAGCGTAACGGACGGAACCTACGAGCAGTACTTC
TRBV7-9	NA	15	TRBD1	TRBJ2-5	CASSFPPGQQETQYF	TGTGCCAGCAGTTTCCCACCGGGACAGCAAGAGACCCAGTACTTC
TRBV19	NA	13	NA	TRBJ1-4	CASSIGGGEKLFF	TGTGCCAGTAGTATTGGAGGTGGTGAAAAACTGTTTTTT
TRBV6-6	NA	16	NA	TRBJ2-3	CASSTRGAVSTDTQYF	TGTGCCAGCAGCACCCGTGGGGCAGTTAGCACAGATACGCAGTATTTT
TRBV7-2	few	15	TRBD2	TRBJ2-7	CASSLFSGASNEQYF	TGTGCCAGCAGCTTATTCAGCGGGGCCTCGAACGAGCAGTACTTC
TRBV7-3	NA	15	TRBD1	TRBJ1-1	CASSLRAGGNTEAFF	TGTGCCAGCAGCTTAAGGGCAGGGGGGAACACTGAAGCTTTCTTT
TRBV7-9	NA	16	NA	TRBJ2-1	CASSLAAGGPHNEQFF	TGTGCCAGCAGCTTAGCGGCCGGGGGGCCCCACAATGAGCAGTTCTTC
TRBV10-3	NA	16	NA	TRBJ1-1	CAISERSTGLGTEAFF	TGTGCCATCAGTGAGCGATCAACAGGGTTAGGAACTGAAGCTTTCTTT
TRBV11-1	once	13	NA	TRBJ2-1	CASSLGRADEQFF	TGTGCCAGCAGCTTAGGGAGGGCGGATGAGCAGTTCTTC